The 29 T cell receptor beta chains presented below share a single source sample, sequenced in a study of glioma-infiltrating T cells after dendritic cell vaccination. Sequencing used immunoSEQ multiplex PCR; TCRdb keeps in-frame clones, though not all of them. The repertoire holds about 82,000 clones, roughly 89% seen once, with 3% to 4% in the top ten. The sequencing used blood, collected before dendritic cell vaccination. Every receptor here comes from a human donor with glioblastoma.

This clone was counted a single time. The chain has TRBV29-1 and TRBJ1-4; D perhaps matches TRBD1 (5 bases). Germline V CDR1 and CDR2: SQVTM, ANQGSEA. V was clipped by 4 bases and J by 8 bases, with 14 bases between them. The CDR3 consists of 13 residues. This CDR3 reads CSVVIQGGEKLFF. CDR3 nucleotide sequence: TGCAGCGTTGTAATTCAGGGTGGGGAAAAACTGTTTTTT. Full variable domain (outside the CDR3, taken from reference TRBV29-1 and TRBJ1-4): SAVISQKPSRDICQRGTSLTIQCQVDSQVTMMFWYRQQPGQSLTLIATANQGSEATYESGFVIDKFPISRPNLTFSTLTVSNMSPEDSSIYLCSVVIQGGEKLFFGSGTQLSVL.

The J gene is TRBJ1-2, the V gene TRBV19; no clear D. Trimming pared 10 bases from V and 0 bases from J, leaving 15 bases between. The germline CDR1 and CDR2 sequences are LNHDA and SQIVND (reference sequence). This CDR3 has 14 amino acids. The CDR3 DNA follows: TGTGCCACCGCCCCCTCCAACTCTAACTATGGCTACACCTTC. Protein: CATAPSNSNYGYTF.

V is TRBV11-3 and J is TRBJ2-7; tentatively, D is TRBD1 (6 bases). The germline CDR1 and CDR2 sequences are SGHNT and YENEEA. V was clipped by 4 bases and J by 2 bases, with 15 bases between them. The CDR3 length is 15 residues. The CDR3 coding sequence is TGTGCCAGCAGCTCCTTACAGGGTTTCACCTACGAGCAGTACTTC. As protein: CASSSLQGFTYEQYF.

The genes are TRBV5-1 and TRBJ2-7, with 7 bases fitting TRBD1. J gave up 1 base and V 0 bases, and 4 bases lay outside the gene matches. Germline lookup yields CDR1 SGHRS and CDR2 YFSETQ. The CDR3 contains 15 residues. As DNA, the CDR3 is TGCGCCAGCAGCTTGGGAGGGACAGCATCCTACGAGCAGTACTTC. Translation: CASSLGGTASYEQYF.

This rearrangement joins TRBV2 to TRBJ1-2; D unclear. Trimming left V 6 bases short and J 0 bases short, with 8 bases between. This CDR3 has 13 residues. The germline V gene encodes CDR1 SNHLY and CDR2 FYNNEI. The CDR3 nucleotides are TGTGCCAGCAGGACACTCACTAACTATGGCTACACCTTC. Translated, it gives CASRTLTNYGYTF.

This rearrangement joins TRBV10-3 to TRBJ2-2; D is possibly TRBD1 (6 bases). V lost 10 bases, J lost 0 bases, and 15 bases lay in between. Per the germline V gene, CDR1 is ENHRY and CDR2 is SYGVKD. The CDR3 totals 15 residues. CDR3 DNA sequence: TGTGCCACCCATCGGGACAACGCGAACACCGGGGAGCTGTTTTTT. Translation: CATHRDNANTGELFF.

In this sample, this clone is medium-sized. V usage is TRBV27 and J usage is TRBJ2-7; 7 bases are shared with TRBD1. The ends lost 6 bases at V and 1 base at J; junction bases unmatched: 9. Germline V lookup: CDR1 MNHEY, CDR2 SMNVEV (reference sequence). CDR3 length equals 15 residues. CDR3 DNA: TGTGCCAGCAGATCACGGGACAGTGTATCCTACGAGCAGTACTTC. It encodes CASRSRDSVSYEQYF.

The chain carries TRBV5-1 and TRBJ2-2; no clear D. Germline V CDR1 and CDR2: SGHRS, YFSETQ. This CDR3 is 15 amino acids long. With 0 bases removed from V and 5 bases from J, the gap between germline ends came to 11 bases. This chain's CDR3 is CASSLAVGATGELFF. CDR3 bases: TGCGCCAGCAGCTTGGCCGTCGGTGCAACCGGGGAGCTGTTTTTT.

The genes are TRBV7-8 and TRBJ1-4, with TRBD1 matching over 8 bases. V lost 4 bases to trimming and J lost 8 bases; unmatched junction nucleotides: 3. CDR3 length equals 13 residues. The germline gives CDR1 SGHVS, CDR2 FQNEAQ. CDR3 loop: CASSSWTGEKLFF. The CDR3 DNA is TGTGCCAGCAGCTCTTGGACAGGGGAAAAACTGTTTTTT.

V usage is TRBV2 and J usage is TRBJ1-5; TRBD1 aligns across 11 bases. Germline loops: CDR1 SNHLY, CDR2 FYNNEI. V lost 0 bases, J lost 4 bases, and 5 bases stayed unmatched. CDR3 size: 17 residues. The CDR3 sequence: CASSEAGGTGGNQPQHF. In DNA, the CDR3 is TGTGCCAGCAGTGAAGCAGGGGGGACAGGGGGTAATCAGCCCCAGCATTTT.

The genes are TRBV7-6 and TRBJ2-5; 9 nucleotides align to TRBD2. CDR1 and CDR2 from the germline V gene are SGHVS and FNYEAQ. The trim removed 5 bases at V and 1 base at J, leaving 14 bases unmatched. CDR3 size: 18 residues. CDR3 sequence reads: CASSPLAGWREGQETQYF. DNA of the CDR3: TGTGCCAGCAGCCCCCTTGCGGGGTGGCGGGAGGGCCAAGAGACCCAGTACTTC.

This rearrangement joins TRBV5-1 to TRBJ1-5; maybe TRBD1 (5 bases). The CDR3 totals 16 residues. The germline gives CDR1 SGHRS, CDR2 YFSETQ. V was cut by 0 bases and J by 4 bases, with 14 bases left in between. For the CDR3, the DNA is TGCGCCAGCAGCTTGGTCCGCGGCAGGGTAAATCAGCCCCAGCATTTT. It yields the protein CASSLVRGRVNQPQHF.

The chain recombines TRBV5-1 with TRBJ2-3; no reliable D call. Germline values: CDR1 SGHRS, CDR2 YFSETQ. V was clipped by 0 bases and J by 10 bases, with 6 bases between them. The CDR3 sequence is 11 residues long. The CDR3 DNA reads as TGCGCCAGCAGCTTGGCCGAGGCGCAGTATTTT. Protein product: CASSLAEAQYF.

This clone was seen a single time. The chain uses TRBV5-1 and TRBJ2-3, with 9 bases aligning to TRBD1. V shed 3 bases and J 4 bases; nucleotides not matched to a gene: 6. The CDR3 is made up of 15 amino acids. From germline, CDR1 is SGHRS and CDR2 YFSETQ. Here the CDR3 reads CASSWTGVQADTQYF. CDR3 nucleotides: TGCGCCAGCAGCTGGACAGGGGTCCAAGCAGATACGCAGTATTTT.

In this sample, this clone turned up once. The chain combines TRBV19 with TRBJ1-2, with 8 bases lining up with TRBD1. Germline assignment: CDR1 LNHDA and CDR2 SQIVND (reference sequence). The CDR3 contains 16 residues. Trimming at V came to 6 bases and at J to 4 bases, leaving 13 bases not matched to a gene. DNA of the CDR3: TGTGCCAGTAGCATGACAGGGGCCGGAAACTCCTATGGCTACACCTTC. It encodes CASSMTGAGNSYGYTF.

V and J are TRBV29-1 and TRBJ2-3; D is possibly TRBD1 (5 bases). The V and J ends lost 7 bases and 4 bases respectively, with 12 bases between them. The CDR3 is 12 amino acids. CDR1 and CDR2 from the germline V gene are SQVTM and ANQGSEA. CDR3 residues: CSGTIESDTQYF. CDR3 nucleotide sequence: TGCAGCGGGACAATAGAGTCAGATACGCAGTATTTT.

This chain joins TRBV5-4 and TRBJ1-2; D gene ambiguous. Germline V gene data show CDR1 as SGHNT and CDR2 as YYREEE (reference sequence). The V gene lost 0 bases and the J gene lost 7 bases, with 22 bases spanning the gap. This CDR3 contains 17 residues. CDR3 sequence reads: CASSLGILIPERPGYTF. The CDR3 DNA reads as TGTGCCAGCAGCTTGGGTATTTTGATCCCAGAGCGACCTGGCTACACCTTC.

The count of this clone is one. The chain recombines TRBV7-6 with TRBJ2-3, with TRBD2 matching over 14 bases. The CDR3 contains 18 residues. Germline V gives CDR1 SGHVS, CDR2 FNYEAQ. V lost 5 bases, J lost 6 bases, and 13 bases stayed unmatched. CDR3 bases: TGTGCCAGCAGCCTAAGCGCCGGACTAGCGGGAGGACTGGATACGCAGTATTTT. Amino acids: CASSLSAGLAGGLDTQYF.

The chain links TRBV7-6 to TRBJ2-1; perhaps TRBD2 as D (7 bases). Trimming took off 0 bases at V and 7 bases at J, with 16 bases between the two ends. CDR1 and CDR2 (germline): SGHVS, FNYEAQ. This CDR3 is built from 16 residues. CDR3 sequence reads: CASSLAPGGSQNEQFF. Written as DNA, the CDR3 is TGTGCCAGCAGCTTAGCGCCGGGGGGCTCCCAGAATGAGCAGTTCTTC.

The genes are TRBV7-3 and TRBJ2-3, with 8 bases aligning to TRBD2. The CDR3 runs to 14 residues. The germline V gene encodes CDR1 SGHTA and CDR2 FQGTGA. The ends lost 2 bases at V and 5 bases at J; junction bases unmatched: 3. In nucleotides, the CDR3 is TGTGCCAGCAGCTTAGCGGGGGGCGTAGATACGCAGTATTTT. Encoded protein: CASSLAGGVDTQYF.

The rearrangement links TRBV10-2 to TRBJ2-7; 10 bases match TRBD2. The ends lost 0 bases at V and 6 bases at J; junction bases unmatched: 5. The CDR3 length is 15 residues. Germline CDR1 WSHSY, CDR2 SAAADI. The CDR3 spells CASSESLAGASEQYF. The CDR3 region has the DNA TGCGCCAGCAGTGAGTCGCTAGCGGGGGCGTCCGAGCAGTACTTC.

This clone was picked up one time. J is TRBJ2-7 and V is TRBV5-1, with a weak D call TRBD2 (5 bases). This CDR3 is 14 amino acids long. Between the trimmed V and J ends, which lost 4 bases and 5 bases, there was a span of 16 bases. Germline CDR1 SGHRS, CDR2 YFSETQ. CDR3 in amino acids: CASSPLLEVDEQYF. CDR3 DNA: TGCGCCAGCAGCCCACTGTTGGAGGTCGACGAGCAGTACTTC.

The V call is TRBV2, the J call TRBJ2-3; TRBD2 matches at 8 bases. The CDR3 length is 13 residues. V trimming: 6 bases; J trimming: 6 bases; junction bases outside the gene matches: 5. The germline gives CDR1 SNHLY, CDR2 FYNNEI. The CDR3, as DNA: TGTGCCAGCAGCGGGGGGGGGCAGGATACGCAGTATTTT. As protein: CASSGGGQDTQYF.

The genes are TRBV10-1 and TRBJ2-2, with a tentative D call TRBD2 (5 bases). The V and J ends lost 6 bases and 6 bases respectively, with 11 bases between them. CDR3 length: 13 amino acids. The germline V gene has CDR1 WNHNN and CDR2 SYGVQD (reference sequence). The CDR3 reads CASSEDSAGELFF. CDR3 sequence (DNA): TGCGCCAGCAGCGAGGATAGCGCCGGGGAGCTGTTTTTT.

The CDR3 protein is CASSELAGQETQYF. CDR3 sequence (DNA): TGTGCCAGCAGTGAACTAGCGGGGCAAGAGACCCAGTACTTC. The chain links TRBV2 to TRBJ2-5; 9 bases match TRBD2. Looked up from germline, CDR1 is SNHLY and CDR2 is FYNNEI. This CDR3 has 14 amino acids. Trimming removed 2 bases from V and 2 bases from J; junction bases left unmatched: 0.

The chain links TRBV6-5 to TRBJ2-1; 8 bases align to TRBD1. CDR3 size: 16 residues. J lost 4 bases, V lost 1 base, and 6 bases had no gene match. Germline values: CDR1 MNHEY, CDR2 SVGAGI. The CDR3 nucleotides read TGTGCCAGCAGTTACTACCGGGACAGGAGATACAATGAGCAGTTCTTC. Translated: CASSYYRDRRYNEQFF.

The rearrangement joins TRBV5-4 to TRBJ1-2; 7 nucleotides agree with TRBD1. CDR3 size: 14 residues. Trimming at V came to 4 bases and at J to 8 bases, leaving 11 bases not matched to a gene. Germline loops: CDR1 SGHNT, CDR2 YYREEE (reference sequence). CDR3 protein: CASSPRRGLGGYTF. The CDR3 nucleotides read TGTGCCAGCAGCCCGAGGAGGGGGCTAGGGGGCTACACCTTC.

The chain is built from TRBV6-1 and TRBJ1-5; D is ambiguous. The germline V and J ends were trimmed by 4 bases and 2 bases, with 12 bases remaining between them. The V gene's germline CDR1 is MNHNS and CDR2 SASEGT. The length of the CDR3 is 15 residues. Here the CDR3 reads CASSVEGWGNQPQHF. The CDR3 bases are TGTGCCAGCAGTGTGGAGGGATGGGGCAATCAGCCCCAGCATTTT.

The chain's CDR3 is CASSLTRQGARYGYTF. The CDR3 DNA sequence: TGTGCCAGCAGCTTGACCAGACAGGGGGCGAGATATGGCTACACCTTC. This chain links TRBV5-4 with TRBJ1-2; 10 bases are shared with TRBD1. This CDR3 is 16 amino acids long. The V segment lost 1 base and the J segment 5 bases; nucleotides outside the gene matches: 8. Germline-derived CDR1 and CDR2 are SGHNT and YYREEE (reference sequence).